This T cell receptor (beta chain) was obtained from a study of blood T cell repertoires in COVID-19. Study details: Sources were T cells, B-cell-depleted T cells, or PBMCs; the material itself was cDNA or gDNA.

This clone was counted a single time. Authors' methods: The assay estimated nucleated cells by amplifying reference gene primers. Sequencing used immunoSEQ multiplex PCR; TCRdb keeps in-frame clones, though not all of them. The V and J calls and the clone size are those of that table, but D and trimming were determined from the DNA. The data contain 150,000 to 200,000 clones, around 86% of them singletons. Trimming stripped 8 bases from V and 3 bases from J, with 14 bases between. Per the germline V gene, CDR1 is WSHSY and CDR2 is SAAADI. The CDR3 totals 14 residues. This chain links TRBV10-2 with TRBJ2-1, with D tentatively TRBD2 (6 bases). Sequencing was carried out using peripheral blood. The clonotype originates from a man in his forties or fifties with active or convalescent COVID-19. The CDR3 spells CASGGVSFYNEQFF. The DNA for the CDR3 is TGCGCCAGCGGAGGGGTTAGCTTCTACAATGAGCAGTTCTTC.